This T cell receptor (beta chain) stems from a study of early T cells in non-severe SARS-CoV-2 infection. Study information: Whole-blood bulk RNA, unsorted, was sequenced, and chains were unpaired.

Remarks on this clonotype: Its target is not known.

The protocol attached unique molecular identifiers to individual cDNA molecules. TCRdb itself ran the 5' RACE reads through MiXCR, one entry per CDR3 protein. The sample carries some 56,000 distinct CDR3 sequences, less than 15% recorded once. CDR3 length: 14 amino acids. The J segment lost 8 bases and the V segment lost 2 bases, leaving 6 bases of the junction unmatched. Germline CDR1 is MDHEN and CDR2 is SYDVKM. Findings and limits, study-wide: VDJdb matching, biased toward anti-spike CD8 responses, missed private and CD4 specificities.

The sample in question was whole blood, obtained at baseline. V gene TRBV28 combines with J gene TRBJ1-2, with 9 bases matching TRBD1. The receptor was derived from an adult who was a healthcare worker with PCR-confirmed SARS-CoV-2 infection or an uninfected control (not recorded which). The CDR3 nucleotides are TGTGCCAGCAGTTTAACAGGGGGCGCATTAGGCTACACCTTC. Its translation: CASSLTGGALGYTF.